This T cell receptor beta chain was retrieved from a study of T cell responses to AZD1222 COVID-19 vaccine. Whole-study context: Timing groups of about 4 and about 12 weeks for second doses were pooled. Findings of the study overall: Repertoire sampling was restricted to post-peak T cell response timepoints. Nearly half of unique spike-specific TCRs reportedly avoided B.1.351 and B.1.1.7 mutated regions. Only a handful of individuals given AZD1222 were seropositive at baseline.

A note on this clone: No antigen is known for it. The sample holds other DNA sequences that translate to the same CDR3.

Trimming cost V 3 bases and J 9 bases, with 6 bases left between them. The CDR3 is made up of 12 amino acids. The protocol was immunoSEQ multiplex PCR, while the TCRdb copy is restricted to in-frame clones and leaves out a portion. This table holds around 130,000 clones, 75% to 90% found once. V and J are TRBV12-3 or TRBV12-4 and TRBJ1-6; no firm D call. The receptor was isolated from an adult in good health. Sample: peripheral blood, taken on day 0 of AZD1222 vaccination. Here the CDR3 reads CASSFRGSPLHF. The CDR3, as DNA: TGTGCCAGCAGTTTTCGCGGTTCACCCCTCCACTTT.